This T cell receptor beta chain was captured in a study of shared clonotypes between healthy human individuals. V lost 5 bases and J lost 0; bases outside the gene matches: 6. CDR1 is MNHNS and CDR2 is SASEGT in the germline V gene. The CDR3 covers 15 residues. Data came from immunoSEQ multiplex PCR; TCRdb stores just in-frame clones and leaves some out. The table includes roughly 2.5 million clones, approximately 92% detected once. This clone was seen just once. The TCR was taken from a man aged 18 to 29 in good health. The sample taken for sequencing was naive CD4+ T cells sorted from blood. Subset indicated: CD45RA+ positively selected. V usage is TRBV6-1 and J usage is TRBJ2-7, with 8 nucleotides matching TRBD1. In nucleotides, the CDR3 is TGTGCCAGCAGTAACAGGGGGTTAAGCTCCTACGAGCAGTACTTC. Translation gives CASSNRGLSSYEQYF.